This section outlines one T cell receptor beta chain sequence together with its context. Its antigen remains undetermined. No base quality information exists; no much larger clone differs at one position. The germline V gene yields SQVTM for CDR1 and ANQGSEA for CDR2. Taken from cysteine to phenylalanine, the CDR3 has 9 residues. Just CDR3 DNA is preserved here, 27 bases in frame from base 1. V loses 3 bases, J loses 6 bases, and the germline ends lie 2 bases apart. The source of the sample is a study of a mutant IDH1 vaccine in newly diagnosed glioma (dated by TCRdb to the early 2020s). For the wider study: Patients were given eight vaccinations, in weeks 1, 3, 5, 7, 11, 15, 19 and 23, which matched visits V03 through V10. Vaccination was initiated 4-6 weeks after radiotherapy alone, or concurrently with temozolomide cycles in the chemotherapy-containing groups. Of the 32 patients who were treated, around 60% were male and around 38% were female, and the mean age was about 40 years. Prior to enrollment, standard therapy consisting of radiotherapy alone, temozolomide alone, or radiochemotherapy with temozolomide had been administered to patients, with the combination being received by most patients. Peripheral blood samples were drawn at six visits, namely V03 (baseline), V05, V07, V10, V12 and V13. Longitudinal TCRB deep sequencing was done for fewer than 30 treated patients, wherever samples were available for exploratory analyses.

Library prep was done by the immunoSEQ multiplex PCR assay. Rearranged TCR beta chain sequences were amplified with the hsTCRB Kit following the manufacturer's protocol. Sequencing of TCRB libraries was carried out on an Illumina MiSeq. In the original analysis: Demultiplexing, trimming and gene mapping were performed with the kit vendor's proprietary platform. Here the immuneACCESS table is served through TCRdb, limited to in-frame sequences with V and J called. Missing clones are a known gap in these copies; in checked studies unresolved V genes cover under half, and the rest lacks a known reason. For V, J and clone size, that table is used; D and trimming come from the DNA. This sample is represented by 60,000 or so clones; 84% of them were singletons. The top ten clonotypes cover less than 8% of the sample. In the paper's terms, the time point label means: week 5, during vaccination. Each vaccine dose, consisting of 300 ug of a 20-mer mutant IDH1 peptide in Montanide, was administered subcutaneously with topical imiquimod. Donors had newly diagnosed WHO grade 3 or 4 IDH1-mutant astrocytomas with loss of nuclear ATRX. The samples were drawn from NOA16, a multicentre, single-arm, open-label phase I trial in Germany that tested a mutant IDH1 peptide vaccine in humans for the first time. Genomic DNA for TCRB sequencing was extracted from EDTA blood using the DNeasy Blood and Tissue Kit.

What the research found in general, with its limitations: The authors stated that sample limitations prevented analyses of patient blood samples from being reproduced. Immune responses induced by the vaccine were seen in over 80% of patients across multiple MHC alleles. Selection of PBMC samples for TCRB deep sequencing was based on availability. Pseudoprogression appeared unrelated to alterations in the top peripheral T cell clonotypes detected by TCRB sequencing.

The V and J segments used are TRBV29-1 and TRBJ1-2; there is no confident call for the D gene. The starting material was PBMCs, obtained from a glioma patient whose treatment included an IDH1 peptide vaccine. The sequence derives from a woman aged 45-60 years with glioma. The nucleotide sequence is TGCAGCGTTGATGATGGCTACACCTTC. Translated, it gives CSVDDGYTF.